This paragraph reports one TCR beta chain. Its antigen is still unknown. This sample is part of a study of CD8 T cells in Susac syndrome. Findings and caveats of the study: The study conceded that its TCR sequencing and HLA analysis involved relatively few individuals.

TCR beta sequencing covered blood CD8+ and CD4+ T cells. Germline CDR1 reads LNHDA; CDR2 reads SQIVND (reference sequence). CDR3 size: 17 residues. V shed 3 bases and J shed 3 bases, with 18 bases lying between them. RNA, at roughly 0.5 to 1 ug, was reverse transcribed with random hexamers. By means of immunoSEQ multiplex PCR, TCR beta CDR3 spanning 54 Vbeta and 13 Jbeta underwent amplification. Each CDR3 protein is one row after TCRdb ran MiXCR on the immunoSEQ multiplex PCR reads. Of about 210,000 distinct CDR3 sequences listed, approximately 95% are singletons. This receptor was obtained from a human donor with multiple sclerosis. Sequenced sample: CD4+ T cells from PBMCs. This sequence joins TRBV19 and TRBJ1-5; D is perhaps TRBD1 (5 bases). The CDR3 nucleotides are TGTGCCAGTAGTATCATGGCAGGGTCTTTTTTCAATCAGCCCCAGCATTTT. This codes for CASSIMAGSFFNQPQHF.